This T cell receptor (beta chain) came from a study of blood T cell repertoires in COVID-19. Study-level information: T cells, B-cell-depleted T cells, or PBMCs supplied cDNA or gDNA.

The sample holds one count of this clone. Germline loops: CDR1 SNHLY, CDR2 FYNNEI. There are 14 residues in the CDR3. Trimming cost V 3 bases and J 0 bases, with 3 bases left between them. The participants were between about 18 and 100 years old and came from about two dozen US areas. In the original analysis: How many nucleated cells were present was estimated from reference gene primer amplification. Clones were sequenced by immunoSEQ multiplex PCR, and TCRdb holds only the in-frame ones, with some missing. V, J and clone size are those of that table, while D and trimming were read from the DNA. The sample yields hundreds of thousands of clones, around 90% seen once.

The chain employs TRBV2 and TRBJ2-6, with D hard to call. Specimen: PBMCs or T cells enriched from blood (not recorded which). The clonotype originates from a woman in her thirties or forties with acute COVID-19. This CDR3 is CASSDLSGANVLTF. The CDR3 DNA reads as TGTGCCAGCAGTGATCTCTCTGGGGCCAACGTCCTGACTTTC.